This T cell receptor beta chain was recorded in a study of CD8 T cells in Susac syndrome. RNA, at about 0.45 to 1 ug, was reverse transcribed with random hexamers. Amplification of TCR beta CDR3 used immunoSEQ multiplex PCR across 54 Vbeta and 13 Jbeta. TCRdb fed the immunoSEQ multiplex PCR reads into MiXCR, producing one record per CDR3 protein. Of about 300,000 distinct CDR3 sequences in the sample, over 75% were seen once. The length of the CDR3 is 16 residues. The germline V and J ends were trimmed by 8 bases and 1 base, with 18 bases remaining between them. Germline loops: CDR1 MNHEY, CDR2 SMNVEV (reference sequence). High-throughput TCR beta sequencing covered peripheral CD8+ and CD4+ T cells. The patients serving as multiple sclerosis controls were treatment-naive. They had stable or active relapsing-remitting disease and fulfilled revised McDonald criteria. The CD8+ and CD4+ T cells were isolated magnetically using a negative isolation approach, whereas the TEMRA cells were enriched by FACS.

J is TRBJ1-5 and V is TRBV27; no firm D call. Input material: CD8+ T cells from PBMCs. The TCR sequence derives from a human donor with multiple sclerosis. The CDR3: CASGIKAPGSNQPQHF. For the CDR3, the DNA is TGTGCCAGCGGGATCAAGGCACCGGGGAGCAATCAGCCCCAGCATTTT.